The clone carrying this T cell receptor (beta chain) was seen many times. There are 15 residues in the CDR3. Trimming took 2 bases from V and 0 from J; bases not matched to a gene: 4. Germline V gene lookup returns CDR1 SGHDT and CDR2 YYEEEE. This sample was included in a study of neurological immune-mediated disorders. TCRdb analysed the 5' RACE reads with MiXCR anew, one entry per CDR3 protein. The sample contains tens of thousands of distinct CDR3 sequences, 4% to 6% of which appear only once. The sequenced sample consisted of PBMCs. The chain joins TRBV5-6 to TRBJ1-2; TRBD1 agrees at 7 bases. The sequence derives from a woman aged 25 to 39 with multiple sclerosis. CDR3 DNA: TGTGCCAGCAGCTTACCAGGGGGGACTAACTATGGCTACACCTTC. Translated, it gives CASSLPGGTNYGYTF.